Listed below are T cell receptor beta chains from one sample, sequenced in a study of blood T cell repertoires in COVID-19. Here immunoSEQ multiplex PCR was the method, and the copy in TCRdb shows in-frame clones only, minus some. The table records 350,000 to 400,000 clones, 80% to 90% of them present only once. The specimen was peripheral blood. The receptors originated from a young woman with COVID-19, enrolled during active disease. Each CDR3 is given with its conserved first and last residue. Each record gives: J gene, V gene, clone size, D gene, CDR3 protein, CDR3 DNA. The D gene is left open where the match is weak. Where a row states a size, it is once, few, many or the class of an expanded clone; other rows omit it.

J gene: TRBJ1-2
V gene: TRBV28
clone size: .
D gene: .
CDR3 protein: CASTPPGANYGYTF
CDR3 DNA: TGTGCCAGCACCCCTCCAGGGGCCAACTATGGCTACACCTTC

J gene: TRBJ2-1
V gene: TRBV27
clone size: .
D gene: .
CDR3 protein: CASSSYSDNEQFF
CDR3 DNA: TGTGCCAGCAGTTCTTACTCTGACAATGAGCAGTTCTTC

J gene: TRBJ1-1
V gene: TRBV7-2
clone size: .
D gene: .
CDR3 protein: CASSARALAAFF
CDR3 DNA: TGTGCCAGCAGCGCCCGGGCCTTAGCGGCTTTCTTT

J gene: TRBJ1-3
V gene: TRBV3-1/TRBV3-2
clone size: .
D gene: TRBD1
CDR3 protein: CASSQGTGPGNTIYF
CDR3 DNA: TGTGCCAGCAGCCAAGGGACAGGCCCTGGAAACACCATATATTTT

J gene: TRBJ1-2
V gene: TRBV19
clone size: .
D gene: .
CDR3 protein: CASSILLGARGYTF
CDR3 DNA: TGTGCCAGTAGTATCCTCTTGGGGGCAAGGGGCTACACCTTC

J gene: TRBJ1-2
V gene: TRBV4-3
clone size: .
D gene: TRBD1
CDR3 protein: CASSQRTDRGHGYTF
CDR3 DNA: TGCGCCAGCAGCCAAAGAACAGACAGGGGGCACGGCTACACCTTC

J gene: TRBJ1-2
V gene: TRBV6-2/TRBV6-3
clone size: .
D gene: .
CDR3 protein: CASSTITVNYGYTF
CDR3 DNA: TGTGCCAGCAGCACCATCACAGTTAACTATGGCTACACCTTC

J gene: TRBJ2-5
V gene: TRBV4-3
clone size: .
D gene: .
CDR3 protein: CASSQWAEGQETQYF
CDR3 DNA: TGCGCCAGCAGCCAATGGGCAGAAGGCCAAGAGACCCAGTACTTC

J gene: TRBJ2-2
V gene: TRBV2
clone size: .
D gene: TRBD2
CDR3 protein: CASSITGTSGRSGELFF
CDR3 DNA: TGTGCCAGCAGTATTACCGGGACTAGCGGGAGGAGCGGGGAGCTGTTTTTT

J gene: TRBJ1-5
V gene: TRBV19
clone size: once
D gene: .
CDR3 protein: CASSLRTVYSNQPQHF
CDR3 DNA: TGTGCCAGTAGTCTCCGGACAGTTTATAGCAATCAGCCCCAGCATTTT

J gene: TRBJ2-5
V gene: TRBV5-1
clone size: .
D gene: .
CDR3 protein: CASSIEETQYF
CDR3 DNA: TGCGCCAGCAGCATAGAAGAGACCCAGTACTTC

J gene: TRBJ1-3
V gene: TRBV11-3
clone size: few
D gene: .
CDR3 protein: CASSRHRGNTIYF
CDR3 DNA: TGTGCCAGCAGCAGACACAGGGGAAACACCATATATTTT

J gene: TRBJ2-2
V gene: TRBV5-4
clone size: .
D gene: TRBD2
CDR3 protein: CASSHLRGGGELFF
CDR3 DNA: TGTGCCAGCAGCCACCTGCGCGGGGGCGGGGAGCTGTTTTTT

J gene: TRBJ1-1
V gene: TRBV7-2
clone size: .
D gene: .
CDR3 protein: CASSGGQNTEAFF
CDR3 DNA: TGTGCCAGCAGCGGGGGACAGAACACTGAAGCTTTCTTT

J gene: TRBJ1-4
V gene: TRBV6-6
clone size: .
D gene: .
CDR3 protein: CASRFGQRNEKLFF
CDR3 DNA: TGTGCCAGCAGATTCGGACAGCGTAATGAAAAACTGTTTTTT

J gene: TRBJ1-6
V gene: TRBV6-2/TRBV6-3
clone size: once
D gene: .
CDR3 protein: CASSYSRTSGSYNSPLHF
CDR3 DNA: TGTGCCAGCAGTTACTCAAGGACATCTGGATCCTATAATTCACCCCTCCACTTT

J gene: TRBJ2-1
V gene: TRBV5-1
clone size: few
D gene: .
CDR3 protein: CASSPNRDNEQFF
CDR3 DNA: TGCGCCAGCAGCCCTAACCGGGACAATGAGCAGTTCTTC

J gene: TRBJ1-1
V gene: TRBV4-2
clone size: .
D gene: .
CDR3 protein: CASSQDGWAKSSTEAFF
CDR3 DNA: TGTGCCAGCAGCCAAGATGGTTGGGCGAAGTCCTCTACTGAAGCTTTCTTT

J gene: TRBJ1-1
V gene: TRBV30
clone size: .
D gene: .
CDR3 protein: CAWSGELNTEAFF
CDR3 DNA: TGTGCCTGGAGTGGGGAGTTGAACACTGAAGCTTTCTTT

J gene: TRBJ2-7
V gene: TRBV7-2
clone size: .
D gene: TRBD2
CDR3 protein: CASSLVPTSGGQSYEQYF
CDR3 DNA: TGTGCCAGCAGCTTAGTCCCGACTAGCGGGGGGCAATCCTACGAGCAGTACTTC

J gene: TRBJ2-2
V gene: TRBV27
clone size: .
D gene: .
CDR3 protein: CASSLGGLRTGRAGELFF
CDR3 DNA: TGTGCCAGCAGTTTAGGGGGGTTAAGGACAGGTCGGGCCGGGGAGCTGTTTTTT

J gene: TRBJ2-7
V gene: TRBV28
clone size: .
D gene: .
CDR3 protein: CASNPRDRGNYEQYF
CDR3 DNA: TGTGCCAGCAACCCGCGGGATAGAGGGAACTACGAGCAGTACTTC